These 16 T cell receptor beta chains originate from one sample sequenced in a study of shared clonotypes between healthy human individuals. Sequencing used immunoSEQ multiplex PCR; TCRdb keeps in-frame clones, though not all of them. Of over a million clones listed, roughly 97% were seen once; the top ten hold 1.2%. The sample comprised naive CD4+ T cells sorted from blood. Subset in this sample: CD45RA+ positively selected. The receptor source for this set is a man aged 25-45 years in good health.

The chain joins TRBV6-1 to TRBJ1-3; D is unclear. The germline V gene encodes CDR1 MNHNS and CDR2 SASEGT. This CDR3 comprises 14 residues. The V end lost 7 bases, the J end lost 1 base, and 11 bases lay between the germline ends. The CDR3 sequence: CASIMALSGNTIYF. The CDR3 DNA sequence: TGTGCCAGCATTATGGCCCTTTCTGGAAACACCATATATTTT.

The CDR3 DNA follows: TGCGCCAGCAGCCGACCGAACGGGGGCACCGGGGAGCTGTTTTTT. Translated: CASSRPNGGTGELFF. J is TRBJ2-2 and V is TRBV5-1; a weak D match, TRBD2 (6 bases). Trimming shortened V by 4 bases and J by 4 bases, and 14 bases separated the two germline ends. Germline-derived CDR1 and CDR2 are SGHRS and YFSETQ. The CDR3 sequence is 15 residues long.

The V call is TRBV27, the J call TRBJ2-1, with 11 positions matching TRBD2. Germline CDR1 reads MNHEY; CDR2 reads SMNVEV (reference sequence). There are 20 residues in the CDR3. With 5 bases clipped from V and 4 bases from J, the junction kept 19 bases outside the gene matches. As DNA, the CDR3 is TGTGCCAGCAGTATCCGGACTAGCGGGCACCCTCCATTAGGATACAATGAGCAGTTCTTC. Its protein is CASSIRTSGHPPLGYNEQFF.

The V call is TRBV7-9, the J call TRBJ2-5; 14 bases align to TRBD2. The CDR3 spans 17 residues. Trimming cost V 4 bases and J 3 bases; bases outside gene matches: 7. In germline, CDR1 is SEHNR, CDR2 FQNEAQ (reference sequence). CDR3 coding DNA: TGTGCCAGCAGCTCCCGAGGACTAGCGGGAGGAGAAGAGACCCAGTACTTC. Its translation: CASSSRGLAGGEETQYF. Based on the CDR3 plus reference TRBV7-9 and TRBJ2-5, the full variable domain is DTGVSQNPRHKITKRGQNVTFRCDPISEHNRLYWYRQTLGQGPEFLTYFQNEAQLEKSRLLSDRFSAERPKGSFSTLEIQRTEQGDSAMYLCASSSRGLAGGEETQYFGPGTRLLVL.

The chain combines TRBV28 with TRBJ1-5; D is unresolved. V dropped 6 bases and J dropped 0 bases, with 21 bases sitting between them. This CDR3 spans 18 amino acids. CDR1 and CDR2 (germline): MDHEN, SYDVKM. The CDR3 is CASSSPGLASNSNQPQHF. The CDR3 coding sequence is TGTGCCAGCAGCTCCCCGGGCCTGGCCTCCAATAGCAATCAGCCCCAGCATTTT.

The chain carries TRBV9 and TRBJ2-4; unclear D gene. The CDR3 extends over 14 amino acids. Trimming removed 2 bases from V and 0 bases from J, with 6 bases in between. The germline gives CDR1 SGDLS, CDR2 YYNGEE. CDR3 DNA sequence: TGTGCCAGCAGCGTGAATCTAGCCAAAAACATTCAGTACTTC. Its translation is CASSVNLAKNIQYF.

The chain is built from TRBV30 and TRBJ2-1, with a possible D match to TRBD1 (6 bases). The CDR3 loop spans 15 amino acids. V was pared by 2 bases and J by 8 bases, with 19 bases between. Germline CDR1 is GTSNPN and CDR2 is SVGIG (reference sequence). The CDR3 reads CAWSFAGALIDEQFF. DNA for the CDR3: TGTGCCTGGAGTTTCGCAGGGGCGTTGATTGATGAGCAGTTCTTC.

This rearrangement joins TRBV30 to TRBJ1-5, with D maybe TRBD1 (6 bases). CDR1 and CDR2 from the germline V gene are GTSNPN and SVGIG (reference sequence). Trimming removed 0 bases from V and 6 bases from J, with 9 bases in between. CDR3 size: 13 residues. The CDR3 DNA reads TGTGCCTGGAGTGTACAGGGAGTTCAGCCCCAGCATTTT. It specifies CAWSVQGVQPQHF.

J is TRBJ2-1 and V is TRBV25-1; D unresolved. This CDR3 contains 13 residues. Trimming took off 3 bases at V and 5 bases at J, with 8 bases between the two ends. Germline V gene lookup returns CDR1 MGHDK and CDR2 SYGVNS. Here the CDR3 reads CASSDGRNNEQFF. The CDR3 DNA sequence: TGTGCCAGCAGTGATGGCAGAAACAATGAGCAGTTCTTC.

V is TRBV5-1 and J is TRBJ2-2, with D possibly being TRBD2 (6 bases). The CDR3 length is 15 residues. V was cut by 2 bases and J by 2 bases, with 10 bases left in between. Per germline, CDR1 SGHRS and CDR2 YFSETQ. For the CDR3, the DNA is TGCGCCAGCAGCTTAGGAGGGATTAACACCGGGGAGCTGTTTTTT. This gives the protein CASSLGGINTGELFF.

Only one count was recorded for this clone. The rearrangement joins TRBV18 to TRBJ1-1, with D maybe TRBD1 (6 bases). The CDR3 loop spans 18 amino acids. V was trimmed by 3 bases and J by 0 bases, leaving 20 bases between them. Per the germline V gene, CDR1 is KGHSH and CDR2 is LQKENI. The CDR3 region is CASSPRQAPLLVNTEAFF. The CDR3 bases are TGTGCCAGCTCACCCCGACAGGCCCCTCTACTAGTGAACACTGAAGCTTTCTTT.

The chain carries TRBV30 and TRBJ1-1; 7 bases align to TRBD1. Germline V gene sequence: CDR1 GTSNPN, CDR2 SVGIG (reference sequence). The CDR3 totals 12 residues. The ends lost 3 bases at V and 5 bases at J; junction bases unmatched: 3. DNA of the CDR3: TGTGCCTGGAGGACAGGGTGGACTGAAGCTTTCTTT. The encoded protein is CAWRTGWTEAFF.

The chain recombines TRBV9 with TRBJ2-7; D gene unclear. Between the trimmed V and J ends, which lost 3 bases and 3 bases, there was a span of 16 bases. This CDR3 spans 15 amino acids. Germline V lookup: CDR1 SGDLS, CDR2 YYNGEE. The DNA of the CDR3 is TGTGCCAGCAGCGCCCATCTGGATTTCGACTACGAGCAGTACTTC. Its protein is CASSAHLDFDYEQYF.

This chain uses TRBV6-5 with TRBJ2-7; TRBD1 matches at 7 bases. The germline CDR1 and CDR2 sequences are MNHEY and SVGAGI. This CDR3 is built from 14 residues. The V and J ends lost 2 bases and 6 bases, in that order; junction bases with no gene match: 7. The CDR3 DNA is TGTGCCAGCAGTTACACCCGAGACAGGGCCGAGCAGTACTTC. It encodes CASSYTRDRAEQYF.

The genes are TRBV14 and TRBJ1-1; 8 positions match TRBD1. Germline V CDR1 and CDR2: SGHDN, FVKESK. The CDR3 is 14 amino acids. V dropped 4 bases and J dropped 1; count of bases not matched to a gene: 2. The CDR3 DNA follows: TGTGCCAGCAGCCGAGACAGGGGGAACACTGAAGCTTTCTTT. Protein sequence: CASSRDRGNTEAFF.

V and J are TRBV14 and TRBJ2-7; 8 positions agree with TRBD2. Looked up from germline, CDR1 is SGHDN and CDR2 is FVKESK. This CDR3 comprises 16 residues. The J segment lost 1 base and the V segment lost 2 bases, leaving 7 bases of the junction unmatched. For the CDR3, the DNA is TGTGCCAGCAGCCAACCTACTAGCGGCTTGTCCTACGAGCAGTACTTC. Its protein is CASSQPTSGLSYEQYF.